This is a list of T cell receptor beta chains from one sample in a study of CD8 T cells in Susac syndrome. TCRdb re-called the immunoSEQ multiplex PCR reads with MiXCR, one entry per CDR3 protein. The repertoire holds around 200,000 distinct CDR3 sequences, 90% to 96% seen once, with roughly 0.098% in the top ten. What was sequenced was CD4+ T cells from PBMCs. Receptor source: a human donor with Susac syndrome. The conserved cysteine and the conserved F or W are not part of the CDR3 here.

V gene	J gene	CDR3 protein
TRBV5-1	TRBJ2-3	ASSLFPGGSFDTQY
TRBV30	TRBJ1-1	AWKLVGSAEAF
TRBV12-3/TRBV12-4	TRBJ2-5	ASRAGLAGETQY
TRBV29-1	TRBJ2-2	IGGNTGELF
TRBV5-1	TRBJ1-3	ASSLAATAGNTIY
TRBV18	TRBJ1-6	ASSPTGIRGSPLH
TRBV29-1	TRBJ1-1	SVRPGQANEAF
TRBV20-1	TRBJ2-5	SARDLKTGVETQY
TRBV10-3	TRBJ1-2	AISDRWGDGYT
TRBV7-2	TRBJ2-5	ASSLAKGSETQY
TRBV12-3/TRBV12-4	TRBJ2-2	ASSAGAANTGELF
TRBV7-2	TRBJ2-2	ASSQQGAHGELF
TRBV19	TRBJ2-2	ASSIVGISGELF
TRBV20-1	TRBJ2-1	SARVSGGTSSYNEQF
TRBV30	TRBJ1-1	AWISRVRNTEAF
TRBV9	TRBJ2-5	ASSAIPGLAGDSGGTQY
TRBV20-1	TRBJ1-2	SARDLPGQGGYT
TRBV6-2/TRBV6-3	TRBJ2-5	ASSYPTGFGETQY
TRBV20-1	TRBJ2-5	SAGIGPEETQY
TRBV4-1	TRBJ1-4	ASSQDIRVTNEKLF
TRBV7-3	TRBJ2-4	ASSDYRSLAKNIQY
TRBV12-3/TRBV12-4	TRBJ1-2	ASSLLQGADYGYT
TRBV28	TRBJ1-1	ASSLDPGNMNTEAF
TRBV13	TRBJ2-3	ASSSRTEVDTQY
TRBV12-3/TRBV12-4	TRBJ1-3	ASRVTGDGNTIY
TRBV4-1	TRBJ2-4	ASSPGPNEAKNIQY
TRBV12-3/TRBV12-4	TRBJ1-4	ASSRDPLMGEKLF
TRBV7-2	TRBJ1-2	ASSLATGEGHGYT
TRBV6-6	TRBJ2-5	ASSYRQTQETQY
TRBV28	TRBJ1-5	ASSFHRTGRNQPQH
TRBV5-1	TRBJ1-1	ASSLAAGVMNTEAF
TRBV5-1	TRBJ1-1	ASSLGTGDRVMNTEAF
TRBV12-3/TRBV12-4	TRBJ2-1	ASSLAGRENNEQF
TRBV19	TRBJ1-2	ASSGTGGYGYT
TRBV2	TRBJ2-7	ASREGQGGSYEQY
TRBV7-2	TRBJ2-7	ASSGSGGVWEQY
TRBV5-6	TRBJ2-3	ASSLELDLQY
TRBV5-1	TRBJ2-7	ASSLDRARYEQY
TRBV12-3/TRBV12-4	TRBJ2-4	ASSLWVDIQY
TRBV29-1	TRBJ2-3	LGGDSTDTQY
TRBV20-1	TRBJ1-2	SARESGYGYT
TRBV20-1	TRBJ1-4	SASSALGKEVEKLF
TRBV20-1	TRBJ2-4	SARARGRSGDIQY
TRBV20-1	TRBJ2-3	SARPGLVTDTQY
TRBV27	TRBJ2-2	ASMERISRELF
TRBV29-1	TRBJ2-1	SVGWQF
TRBV12-3/TRBV12-4	TRBJ2-1	ASSLNSQDYNEQF
TRBV12-3/TRBV12-4	TRBJ2-1	ASSLNANEQF
TRBV20-1	TRBJ2-5	SAGPSGLYQETQY
TRBV6-5	TRBJ1-1	ASSYSRGSNTEAF
TRBV27	TRBJ1-6	ASSFRPDSPLH
TRBV30	TRBJ1-6	AWSNMVGNSPLH
TRBV12-3/TRBV12-4	TRBJ1-1	ASSSGQGHSEAF
TRBV5-1	TRBJ1-3	ASSGDIPNLSGNTIY
TRBV30	TRBJ1-5	AFGQGYNQPQH
TRBV20-1	TRBJ1-1	SAVRGRNTEAF
TRBV24-1	TRBJ2-3	ATSDSLPRQGGTDTQY
TRBV12-3/TRBV12-4	TRBJ2-7	ASSPGTKEQY
TRBV10-3	TRBJ2-5	AIRMFSGAETQY
TRBV7-9	TRBJ1-2	ASSFVQLYT